Here is one TCR beta chain with its context. Source study methods: How many nucleated cells were present was estimated from reference gene primer amplification. Profiling relied on immunoSEQ multiplex PCR, and the TCRdb table lists in-frame clones only, not all of them. Clone size and V and J calls were adopted from that table, with D and trimming inferred from the DNA. The sample has about 250,000 clones; about 91% are singletons. This specimen belongs to a study of blood T cell repertoires in COVID-19. This CDR3 is 13 amino acids long. V was pared by 2 bases and J by 6 bases, with 8 bases between. Germline V CDR1 and CDR2: SGHTS, YDEGEE.

Specimen: PBMCs or T cells enriched from blood (not recorded which). This clonotype originated in a woman in her twenties or thirties with acute COVID-19. The chain employs TRBV5-8 and TRBJ2-2; D uncertain. In DNA form, the CDR3 reads TGTGCCAGCAGCTTCGTCCCCTCCGGGGAGCTGTTTTTT. Translating it yields CASSFVPSGELFF.